This TCR beta chain was recovered during a study of T cells in Graves' hyperthyroidism and ophthalmopathy. In the study overall: Once the initial diagnosis was made, peripheral blood was obtained before any treatment. Overall study results and limits: The blood repertoire included most of the expanded thyroid clonotypes above 0.001.

The CDR3 regions of TCR beta were amplified from RNA transcripts. The TCR CDR3 first-round RT-PCR relied on the HTBI primer set. MiXCR, run by TCRdb on the multiplex PCR reads, gives a single entry per CDR3 protein. The data show some 700,000 distinct CDR3 sequences, with about 18% seen just once and about 14% held by the top ten. Patients between 18 and 65 years old had hyperthyroidism, newly diagnosed and lasting under 2 months. The diagnostic basis comprised clinical symptoms, serum thyroxine and TRAb, thyroid ultrasound and orbital computed tomography. The V end lost 1 base, the J end lost 8 bases, and 9 bases lay between the germline ends. CDR1 is SGHTA, CDR2 FQGNSA, per germline. The CDR3 length is 13 residues. With respect to this clonotype: What it binds is unknown.

This TCR was recovered from a man aged 45-60 years with Graves' hyperthyroidism. The chain carries TRBV7-2 and TRBJ1-3, with no clear D. Sequencing input: blood. For the CDR3, the DNA is TGTGCCAGCAGCTTAGAAGGTCCTCACACCATATATTTT. It yields the protein CASSLEGPHTIYF.